This T cell receptor (gamma chain) was found in a study of gamma delta lymphoproliferative disorders and STAT genes. Within the sample, this clone is medium-sized. TCRdb re-called the multiplex PCR reads using CATT. The data contain about 680 gamma-chain clones, about 8.8% of them seen just once; the ten biggest clones take up 40%. The V segment lost 6 bases and the J segment 12 bases; nucleotides outside the gene matches: 8. The CDR3 is 10 amino acids. The germline V gene encodes CDR1 VTNTFY and CDR2 YDVSTARD (reference sequence). PBMCs from patients and controls supplied the genomic DNA for sequencing.

The sequencing input was blood. The J gene is TRGJ1 or TRGJ2, the V gene TRGV3. TCRdb supplies no J gene; here it was assigned by aligning the nucleotide sequence to germline. The TCR originated in a human donor in good health. The CDR3 is CATWTEGKLF. CDR3 in DNA: TGTGCCACCTGGACTGAGGGGAAACTCTTT.